This TCR beta chain was captured by sequencing in a study of blood T cells in healthy people across ages. Findings and caveats of the study: Fewer expanded clones and more diversity marked long-lived versus aged donors.

About this clonotype: Its antigen is unknown.

PCR was performed a second time for roughly 7 to 11 cycles using a sample-barcoded 5' primer and a J-beta primer mix. A template-switch adaptor with 12 random nucleotides tagged each cDNA molecule. Each sample provided no less than 2.5 million CDR3-containing paired-end reads. TCRdb processed the 5' RACE reads anew with MiXCR; each CDR3 protein has one entry. Here the sample spans approximately 1.5 million distinct CDR3 sequences, around 35% being singletons. What was sequenced was blood. This clonotype originated in a woman in her thirties in good health.

The CDR3 DNA is TGTGCCAGCAGCCCCGGGACAGGGATCAATGAGCAGTTCTTC. This translates into CASSPGTGINEQFF. The genes are TRBV4-2 and TRBJ2-1; 9 bases are shared with TRBD1. V shed 4 bases, J shed 6 bases, and the junction held 4 bases outside the gene matches. This CDR3 has 14 residues. CDR1 LGHNA and CDR2 YNFKEQ come from the germline V gene.